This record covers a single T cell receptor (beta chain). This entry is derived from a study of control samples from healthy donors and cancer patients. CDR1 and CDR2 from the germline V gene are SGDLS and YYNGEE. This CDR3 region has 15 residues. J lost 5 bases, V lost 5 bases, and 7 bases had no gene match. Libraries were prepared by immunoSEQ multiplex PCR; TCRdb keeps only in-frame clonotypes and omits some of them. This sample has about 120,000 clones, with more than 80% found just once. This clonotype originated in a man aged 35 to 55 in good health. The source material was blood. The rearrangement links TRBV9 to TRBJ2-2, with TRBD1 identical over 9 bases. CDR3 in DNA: TGTGCCAGCAGTGGGGACAGGGTCAGGACCGGGGAGCTGTTTTTT. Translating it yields CASSGDRVRTGELFF.